This T cell receptor beta chain is from a study of blood T cell repertoires in COVID-19. The repertoire was sequenced with immunoSEQ multiplex PCR; TCRdb's copy has only in-frame clones and lacks some. This sample yields approximately 15,000 clones, of which more than 65% are seen a single time; around 24% belongs to the top ten. Sequencing was performed on peripheral blood. The sequence came from a woman in her sixties or seventies with active COVID-19.

The CDR3 bases are TGTGCCAGCAGTTCGGTCAGGGTGGGGGAGACCCAGTACTTC. This encodes CASSSVRVGETQYF. The chain links TRBV6-2 or TRBV6-3 to TRBJ2-5, with a tentative D call TRBD1 (5 bases). The germline CDR1 and CDR2 sequences are MNHEY and SVGEGT. This CDR3 is 14 amino acids long. Trimming removed 4 bases from V and 5 bases from J, with 14 bases in between.